This TCR beta chain was sequenced in a study of T cells in Graves' hyperthyroidism and ophthalmopathy. TCR beta CDR3 sequences were amplified from RNA transcripts. HTBI primers were employed in a first-round RT-PCR of the TCR CDR3. TCRdb passed the multiplex PCR reads through MiXCR, listing each CDR3 protein once. The sample lists around 600,000 distinct CDR3 sequences, roughly 15% occurring once. V was pared by 0 bases and J by 1 base, with 5 bases of the junction left unmatched. Germline lookup yields CDR1 LGHNA and CDR2 YNFKEQ. The CDR3 runs to 17 residues. This sequence originates from a woman between 45 and 60 years old with Graves' ophthalmopathy. What was sequenced was blood. This chain uses TRBV4-2 with TRBJ2-3; 9 bases agree with TRBD2. The chain's CDR3 is CASSQDAASGGTDTQYF. CDR3 in DNA: TGTGCCAGCAGCCAAGATGCGGCTAGCGGGGGCACAGATACGCAGTATTTT.